The 15 T cell receptor beta chains presented below share a single source sample, sequenced in a study of identifying expanded T cells in peripheral blood. Repertoires were generated with immunoSEQ multiplex PCR, while TCRdb's copy carries only in-frame clones and drops some. The table records roughly 130,000 clones, 75% to 90% of them present only once. The specimen was blood. The origin of the receptors is a person aged 18 to 75 in good health.

This clone was seen just once. The DNA of the CDR3 is TGCAGCGTTGAAGATAATGGGGGCGCGGGCTACACCTTC. It yields the protein CSVEDNGGAGYTF. The chain carries TRBV29-1 and TRBJ1-2, with D possibly TRBD1 on 6 matching bases. V shed 0 bases and J shed 8 bases, with 13 bases lying between them. Germline V CDR1 and CDR2: SQVTM, ANQGSEA. This CDR3 comprises 13 residues.

The chain links TRBV19 to TRBJ2-3; D remains unclear. This CDR3 has 14 residues. V shed 1 base and J shed 2 bases, with 7 bases lying between them. Germline V gives CDR1 LNHDA, CDR2 SQIVND (reference sequence). The CDR3 DNA is TGTGCCAGTAGTATAGCCACGGACACAGATACGCAGTATTTT. It codes for CASSIATDTDTQYF.

The rearrangement links TRBV11-3 to TRBJ2-1, with 10 bases identical to TRBD2. V dropped 3 bases and J dropped 9; count of bases not matched to a gene: 8. The CDR3 totals 15 residues. The germline CDR1 and CDR2 sequences are SGHNT and YENEEA. The CDR3: CASSFWLAGAREQFF. The CDR3 DNA reads as TGTGCCAGCAGCTTCTGGCTAGCGGGAGCCCGTGAGCAGTTCTTC.

The V and J genes are TRBV6-5 and TRBJ2-1, with D maybe TRBD1 (6 bases). V was cut by 6 bases and J by 6 bases, with 18 bases left in between. Germline V CDR1 and CDR2: MNHEY, SVGAGI. The CDR3 runs to 15 residues. Here the CDR3 reads CASSLTTGTGNEQFF. CDR3 coding DNA: TGTGCCAGCAGCTTGACTACAGGGACGGGCAATGAGCAGTTCTTC.

The V gene is TRBV7-3, the J gene TRBJ2-7; the D is unclear. V was pared by 0 bases and J by 5 bases, with 14 bases between. This CDR3 contains 15 residues. Germline CDR1 SGHTA, CDR2 FQGTGA. The CDR3 here is CASSLTQEGIHEQYF. In nucleotides, the CDR3 is TGTGCCAGCAGCTTAACGCAGGAAGGCATCCACGAGCAGTACTTC.

The rearrangement joins TRBV6-6 to TRBJ2-7, with D unclear. Deletions cut 4 bases from V and 2 bases from J, with 12 bases between. Germline CDR1 reads MNHNY; CDR2 reads SVGAGI (reference sequence). The CDR3 sequence is 14 residues long. The CDR3, as DNA: TGTGCCAGCAGTTTCTCGGGCGGTCCCTACGAGCAGTACTTC. Translation gives CASSFSGGPYEQYF.

The CDR3 region is CASLGRVNTEAFF. The CDR3 region has the DNA TGTGCAAGTTTAGGGAGGGTGAACACTGAAGCTTTCTTT. The chain has TRBV12-2 and TRBJ1-1. TRBV12-2 is annotated as a pseudogene. The CDR3 covers 13 residues.

This clone was detected only a few times. Other DNA sequences in the sample encode the same CDR3. J is TRBJ1-2 and V is TRBV6-5; 11 bases fit TRBD1. V lost 2 bases to trimming and J lost 8 bases; unmatched junction nucleotides: 1. Looked up from germline, CDR1 is MNHEY and CDR2 is SVGAGI. The CDR3 is made up of 13 amino acids. CDR3 in amino acids: CASSYGTGGGYTF. The CDR3, as DNA: TGTGCCAGCAGTTACGGGACAGGGGGAGGCTACACCTTC.

This clone was observed a few times. The chain links TRBV6-5 to TRBJ1-3; D is perhaps TRBD1 (6 bases). The CDR3 totals 16 residues. CDR1 and CDR2 from the germline V gene are MNHEY and SVGAGI. Trimming stripped 0 bases from V and 0 bases from J, with 9 bases between. In DNA, the CDR3 is TGTGCCAGCAGTTACTCACAGGGACTCTCTGGAAACACCATATATTTT. It specifies CASSYSQGLSGNTIYF.

CDR3 protein: CASSYRGHRGYGYTF. CDR3 bases: TGTGCCAGCAGTTACCGAGGTCACAGGGGTTATGGCTACACCTTC. The chain is built from TRBV6-5 and TRBJ1-2; 7 nucleotides line up with TRBD1. Looked up from germline, CDR1 is MNHEY and CDR2 is SVGAGI. V lost 2 bases to trimming and J lost 5 bases; unmatched junction nucleotides: 8. This CDR3 is 15 amino acids long.

The V gene is TRBV29-1, the J gene TRBJ2-7; 10 nucleotides align to TRBD2. The junction had 2 bases not matched to a gene; V was cut back by 3 bases and J by 6 bases. This CDR3 region has 12 residues. Germline V gives CDR1 SQVTM, CDR2 ANQGSEA. This chain's CDR3 is CSVEGLATEQYF. The CDR3 DNA reads TGCAGCGTTGAGGGACTAGCGACCGAGCAGTACTTC.

The J gene is TRBJ2-2, the V gene TRBV4-1; possible D gene TRBD1, 6 bases. Looked up from germline, CDR1 is MGHRA and CDR2 is YSYEKL. The ends were cut back, 2 bases at V and 4 bases at J, with 14 bases in the middle. The CDR3 extends over 16 amino acids. CDR3 DNA sequence: TGCGCCAGCAGCCAATCCGGGACATTCCGCACCGGGGAGCTGTTTTTT. This sequence encodes CASSQSGTFRTGELFF.

The V and J genes are TRBV6-6 and TRBJ1-1, with D perhaps matching TRBD1 (5 bases). Germline V gene lookup returns CDR1 MNHNY and CDR2 SVGAGI (reference sequence). The germline V and J ends were trimmed by 0 bases and 0 bases, with 8 bases remaining between them. The CDR3 runs to 15 residues. The CDR3 is CASSYSGGVNTEAFF. The CDR3 region has the DNA TGTGCCAGCAGTTACTCCGGGGGTGTGAACACTGAAGCTTTCTTT.

The V and J genes are TRBV7-9 and TRBJ2-3; the match to TRBD2 covers 7 bases. With 6 bases clipped from V and 6 bases from J, the junction kept 9 bases outside the gene matches. Germline assignment: CDR1 SEHNR and CDR2 FQNEAQ (reference sequence). The CDR3 loop spans 14 amino acids. In DNA, the CDR3 is TGTGCCAGCAGAATAACGGGAGGTACGGATACGCAGTATTTT. Translated, it gives CASRITGGTDTQYF.

The V gene is TRBV18, the J gene TRBJ2-5, with a weak D call TRBD1 (5 bases). With 2 bases removed from V and 5 bases from J, the gap between germline ends came to 12 bases. Germline loops: CDR1 KGHSH, CDR2 LQKENI. This CDR3 is built from 14 residues. The CDR3 DNA follows: TGTGCCAGCTCACCATCGGTCAGGGCGGAGACCCAGTACTTC. This translates into CASSPSVRAETQYF. Filled out from reference TRBV18 and TRBJ2-5, the complete variable domain reads NAGVMQNPRHLVRRRGQEARLRCSPMKGHSHVYWYRQLPEEGLKFMVYLQKENIIDESGMPKERFSAEFPKEGPSILRIQQVVRGDSAAYFCASSPSVRAETQYFGPGTRLLVL.